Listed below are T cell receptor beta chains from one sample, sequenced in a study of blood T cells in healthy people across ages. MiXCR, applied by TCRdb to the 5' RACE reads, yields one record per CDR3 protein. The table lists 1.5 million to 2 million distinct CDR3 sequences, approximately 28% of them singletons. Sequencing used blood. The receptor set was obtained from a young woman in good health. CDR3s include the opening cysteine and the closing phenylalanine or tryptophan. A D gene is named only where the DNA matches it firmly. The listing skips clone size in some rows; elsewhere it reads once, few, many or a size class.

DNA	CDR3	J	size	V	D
TGTGCCAGCTGTTTGGGAAGCGGACAGCTCCAGCATTTT	CASCLGSGQLQHF	TRBJ1-5	.	TRBV12-3/TRBV12-4	.
TGTGCCAGCAGTTTGCCGACAGGGAGTGAGCAGTTCTTC	CASSLPTGSEQFF	TRBJ2-1	.	TRBV12-3/TRBV12-4	TRBD1
TGTGCCAGCAGCTTAGGACAGCAGGATGGCTACACCTTC	CASSLGQQDGYTF	TRBJ1-2	.	TRBV7-3	.
TGTGCCACCAGTGATAATAGCGGGAGATTACATGAGCAGTTCTTC	CATSDNSGRLHEQFF	TRBJ2-1	.	TRBV24-1	TRBD2
TGCGCCAGCAGCCTCGGGACAGGGGGCACCGCGGCAGATACGCAGTATTTT	CASSLGTGGTAADTQYF	TRBJ2-3	.	TRBV4-3	TRBD1
TGTGCCAGCAGCAAAAGCGGGCAGTCTGAAGCTTTCTTT	CASSKSGQSEAFF	TRBJ1-1	.	TRBV6-6	.
TGTGCCAGCAGCCATTTAGCGGGGGGGCTCAATGAGCAGTTCTTC	CASSHLAGGLNEQFF	TRBJ2-1	.	TRBV11-3	TRBD2
TGCGCCAGCAGCCCACTAGCGGCTAGGGCCTACGAGCAGTACTTC	CASSPLAARAYEQYF	TRBJ2-7	.	TRBV5-1	TRBD2
TGTGCCAGCAGCCGGCTGACAGGGGTTGCCTACGAGCAGTACTTC	CASSRLTGVAYEQYF	TRBJ2-7	many	TRBV3-1	TRBD1
TGTGCCAGCAGCCAAGAACCCGGCACTGAAGCTTTCTTT	CASSQEPGTEAFF	TRBJ1-1	few	TRBV3-1	.
TGTGCCAGCAGCCGGAGTCGTGAGGCTGGCAATCAGCCCCAGCATTTT	CASSRSREAGNQPQHF	TRBJ1-5	.	TRBV11-2	.
TGTGCCACCCAGGGGGGGTCAGGAGCTTTTACAGATACGCAGTATTTT	CATQGGSGAFTDTQYF	TRBJ2-3	few	TRBV27	.
TGCAGCGTTGACCTAGCGGGAGGGTATGAGCAGTTCTTC	CSVDLAGGYEQFF	TRBJ2-1	many	TRBV29-1	TRBD2
TGTGCCAGCAGCTTAACTCCGAGACAGCCCCAGCATTTT	CASSLTPRQPQHF	TRBJ1-5	.	TRBV7-3	.
TGTGCCACCAGTGACCGCCTCCGGGACAGGGTAGCCAAAAACATTCAGTACTTC	CATSDRLRDRVAKNIQYF	TRBJ2-4	.	TRBV24-1	TRBD1
TGTGCCACCGGGACTAGCGGTCGGATGTACTTC	CATGTSGRMYF	TRBJ2-7	.	TRBV27	TRBD2
TGCAGCGGTCTCACGCAGACTAGCACAGATACGCAGTATTTT	CSGLTQTSTDTQYF	TRBJ2-3	.	TRBV29-1	.
TGCAGCGCGACGGGGGGAAGTGAAAAACTGTTTTTT	CSATGGSEKLFF	TRBJ1-4	.	TRBV29-1	.
TGCAGCGTTGAAGATTTAAGGGGGGCCAACGTCCCGACTTTC	CSVEDLRGANVPTF	TRBJ2-6	.	TRBV29-1	.
TGCAGCGTTGCGGGACAGGGGGTTTCTAACTATGGCTACACCTTC	CSVAGQGVSNYGYTF	TRBJ1-2	.	TRBV29-1	TRBD1
TGTGCCAGCAGCTTAGGAGGGTCTAGCACCAGGGAGCTGTTTTTT	CASSLGGSSTRELFF	TRBJ2-2	.	TRBV11-2	.
TGTGCCAGCAGCTTCCGGGTGGGTAATTCACCCCTCCACTTT	CASSFRVGNSPLHF	TRBJ1-6	many	TRBV7-2	.
TGTGCCAGCAGTTACTCAAGGACAGGGATCTACAATGAGCAGTTCTTC	CASSYSRTGIYNEQFF	TRBJ2-1	.	TRBV6-2/TRBV6-3	TRBD1
TGTGCCAGCAGTGTAGAGGGGGGATTTAGCACTGAAGCTTTCTTT	CASSVEGGFSTEAFF	TRBJ1-1	.	TRBV9	.
TGTGCCAGCAGTTATAGGTCGGCTGATTCACCCCTCCACTTT	CASSYRSADSPLHF	TRBJ1-6	.	TRBV6-6	.
TGCAGCGTTAAGGGGGGAACCTACGAGCAGTACTTC	CSVKGGTYEQYF	TRBJ2-7	many	TRBV29-1	.
TGCGCCAGCAGCTTGCGACTAGCAGAGGCCCAGTACTTC	CASSLRLAEAQYF	TRBJ2-5	few	TRBV5-1	TRBD2
TGCGCCAGCAGCCAATTCAAGCGGGATCCTCAAACCTCCTACAATGAGCAGTTCTTC	CASSQFKRDPQTSYNEQFF	TRBJ2-1	many	TRBV4-3	TRBD2
TGTGCCAGCAGCCAAGATCGACTAGCGGGAGCCGAGACCCAGTACTTC	CASSQDRLAGAETQYF	TRBJ2-5	.	TRBV3-1	TRBD2
TGTGCCAGCTCAACACAGACAGAGGATGGCTACACCTTC	CASSTQTEDGYTF	TRBJ1-2	few	TRBV18	.
TGTGCCAGCAGTTTAAGGGGGGGAGGGCCTGAAGATACGCAGTATTTT	CASSLRGGGPEDTQYF	TRBJ2-3	few	TRBV12-3/TRBV12-4	.
TGCGCCAGCAGCTTCCGGAGAGCCAGTGAGCAGTTCTTC	CASSFRRASEQFF	TRBJ2-1	many	TRBV5-1	.
TGTGCCAGCAGCCAAGGGGCGTTTGATGGCTACACCTTC	CASSQGAFDGYTF	TRBJ1-2	.	TRBV7-9	.
TGTGCCAGCAGACCGACTAGAATGGGGACCCAGTACTTC	CASRPTRMGTQYF	TRBJ2-5	.	TRBV6-6	.
TGTGCCAGCAGTGAGGACAGGGGGAACTACAATGAGCAGTTCTTC	CASSEDRGNYNEQFF	TRBJ2-1	.	TRBV6-6	TRBD1
TGTGCCAGCAGCCCTAGCCCTTCTAGCACAGATACGCAGTATTTT	CASSPSPSSTDTQYF	TRBJ2-3	few	TRBV6-5	.
TGTGCCAGCAGCCTGGGGGCACCCGGGAACACTGAAGCTTTCTTT	CASSLGAPGNTEAFF	TRBJ1-1	few	TRBV14	.
TGTGCCAGCAGCCAAGTTACTAAGCCGGGAGGTGACAATGAGCAGTTCTTC	CASSQVTKPGGDNEQFF	TRBJ2-1	.	TRBV14	TRBD2
TGCAGTGCCCAGACCTCCTCTGGAAACACCATATATTTT	CSAQTSSGNTIYF	TRBJ1-3	.	TRBV20-1	.
TGCGCCAGCAGCCGGACAGGGACACAAAACACTGAAGCTTTCTTT	CASSRTGTQNTEAFF	TRBJ1-1	.	TRBV10-1	TRBD1
TGTGCCAGCAGCTCAACCACCGGACCAACAAAGGGCTACACCTTC	CASSSTTGPTKGYTF	TRBJ1-2	.	TRBV7-2	.
TGCGCCAGCAGCCATGAGGCGGGAGTTCCAACCTACGAGCAGTACTTC	CASSHEAGVPTYEQYF	TRBJ2-7	.	TRBV4-3	TRBD2
TGTGCCAGCAGCCGAGAGGGACTATACTACGAGCAGTACTTC	CASSREGLYYEQYF	TRBJ2-7	many	TRBV7-9	TRBD2
TGCGTCAGCAGCGTCTTAGAGACAGGGGGCGGAGAGACCCAGTACTTC	CVSSVLETGGGETQYF	TRBJ2-5	.	TRBV5-1	TRBD1
TGTGCCAGCAGTTATCGGACTGGGGCGGGCACAGATACGCAGTATTTT	CASSYRTGAGTDTQYF	TRBJ2-3	.	TRBV6-5	.
TGTGCCAGCAGCTTAGCCGTGGGGGGGCAAGAGACCCAGTACTTC	CASSLAVGGQETQYF	TRBJ2-5	many	TRBV11-2	TRBD2
TGCAGTGCTAGTGGGGGGACCGGACAGATCCAAGAGACCCAGTACTTC	CSASGGTGQIQETQYF	TRBJ2-5	.	TRBV20-1	.
TGTGCCAGCAGCTTAGTTGGAAAGGGTCAATCACCCCTCCACTTT	CASSLVGKGQSPLHF	TRBJ1-6	.	TRBV7-2	.
TGTGCCAGCAGTTTAATGGGGGAAACGAGCACAGATACGCAGTATTTT	CASSLMGETSTDTQYF	TRBJ2-3	.	TRBV28	.
TGTGCCAGCAGTGGAAAGCGGGGGAGCGCCATCTACGAGCAGTACTTC	CASSGKRGSAIYEQYF	TRBJ2-7	.	TRBV2	TRBD2
TGTGCCAGCAGTGAAGAGGAGAGCGGCCGGTACTTC	CASSEEESGRYF	TRBJ2-5	.	TRBV2	.
TGTGCCAGCAGATCAGGGGGAATCACAGATACGCAGTATTTT	CASRSGGITDTQYF	TRBJ2-3	.	TRBV12-3/TRBV12-4	TRBD1
TGTGCCAGCAGCCCCCCGGGACGAACAAACTATGGCTACACCTTC	CASSPPGRTNYGYTF	TRBJ1-2	once	TRBV3-1	.
TGTGCCAGCAGCTTCTCTAGCGGGAGCTGGGAGCAGTACTTC	CASSFSSGSWEQYF	TRBJ2-7	many	TRBV7-2	TRBD2
TGCGCCAGCAGCCCACAGGGGGGGTACGAGCAGTACTTC	CASSPQGGYEQYF	TRBJ2-7	many	TRBV18	.
TGTGCCAGCAGCGCCCAGTCACAGGGGGCTCCCGGGGAGCTGTTTTTT	CASSAQSQGAPGELFF	TRBJ2-2	.	TRBV9	TRBD1
TGTGCCAGCAGCGCCTCCGGTAATGAGCAGTACTTC	CASSASGNEQYF	TRBJ2-4	once	TRBV7-9	.
TGCAGTGCGACCGACCCCAGGGGAGTAAGAGCCGACAATGAGCAGTTCTTC	CSATDPRGVRADNEQFF	TRBJ2-1	.	TRBV20-1	.
TGCAGCGTGGAAGACAGGGCGATCTCGACCGGGGAGCTGTTTTTT	CSVEDRAISTGELFF	TRBJ2-2	.	TRBV29-1	TRBD1
TGCGCCAGCAGCCAACCGGGACAGGGGAGCACTGAAGCTTTCTTT	CASSQPGQGSTEAFF	TRBJ1-1	.	TRBV4-1	TRBD1